Shown below are 27 T cell receptor beta chains from a single sample sequenced in a study of T cell changes during pregnancy in multiple sclerosis. TCRdb's copy holds only in-frame clones and misses some; the assay was immunoSEQ multiplex PCR. The data hold around 57,000 clones, with around 89% observed a single time. The material sequenced was peripheral blood, taken in the first trimester of pregnancy. These receptors came from a female donor with multiple sclerosis, enrolled in a pregnancy study.

The V gene is TRBV2, the J gene TRBJ2-2; 8 nucleotides line up with TRBD2. Trimming at V came to 6 bases and at J to 4 bases, leaving 4 bases not matched to a gene. The CDR3 covers 14 residues. The germline V gene encodes CDR1 SNHLY and CDR2 FYNNEI. CDR3 bases: TGTGCCAGCAGGGGGAGCGGGGGCACCGGGGAGCTGTTTTTT. Its translation: CASRGSGGTGELFF.

This clone was seen once. V is TRBV7-2 and J is TRBJ1-1, with TRBD1 identical over 9 bases. The CDR3 is 13 residues long. Per germline, CDR1 SGHTA and CDR2 FQGNSA. The J segment lost 10 bases and the V segment lost 4 bases, leaving 7 bases of the junction unmatched. CDR3 nucleotide sequence: TGTGCCAGCAGCTCTCCCTGGGGACAGGGAGCTTTCTTT. Protein sequence: CASSSPWGQGAFF.

The chain carries TRBV4-3 and TRBJ1-2, with TRBD1 matching over 8 bases. J lost 8 bases, V lost 0 bases, and 11 bases had no gene match. The CDR3 sequence is 16 residues long. CDR1 LGHNA and CDR2 YSLEER come from the germline V gene. CDR3 sequence (DNA): TGCGCCAGCAGCCAAGATTGGAGGCAGGGGGCCGGGGGCTACACCTTC. As protein: CASSQDWRQGAGGYTF.

This chain joins TRBV5-6 and TRBJ2-3; TRBD2 might be the D (6 bases). CDR1 is SGHDT and CDR2 is YYEEEE in the germline V gene. CDR3 size: 16 residues. The germline V and J ends were trimmed by 0 bases and 0 bases, with 11 bases remaining between them. CDR3 DNA sequence: TGTGCCAGCAGCTTGGAGTGGGGGACTAGCACAGATACGCAGTATTTT. Its translation is CASSLEWGTSTDTQYF.

The CDR3 here is CASSEGQGIFYEQYF. In nucleotides, the CDR3 is TGTGCCAGCAGCGAGGGACAGGGGATATTCTACGAGCAGTACTTC. The V and J genes are TRBV7-9 and TRBJ2-7; TRBD1 matches 10 bases. With V trimmed by 5 bases and J by 3 bases, 7 bases remained unmatched. Looked up from germline, CDR1 is SEHNR and CDR2 is FQNEAQ (reference sequence). The CDR3 consists of 15 residues.

The V and J genes are TRBV4-2 and TRBJ2-7, with D possibly being TRBD1 (6 bases). Between the trimmed V and J ends, which lost 5 bases and 6 bases, there was a span of 11 bases. This CDR3 has 12 residues. CDR1 LGHNA and CDR2 YNFKEQ come from the germline V gene. Here the CDR3 DNA reads TGTGCCAGCAGCTCTAACAGGGTCGAGCAGTACTTC. Translating it yields CASSSNRVEQYF.

The V and J genes are TRBV28 and TRBJ2-5; possible D gene TRBD2, 5 bases. V gave up 6 bases and J gave up 11 bases, with 16 bases separating them. CDR1 MDHEN and CDR2 SYDVKM come from the germline V gene. There are 12 residues in the CDR3. The CDR3 DNA sequence: TGTGCCAGCAGCCCCACGAAGAGGGAGCAGTACTTC. The encoded protein is CASSPTKREQYF.

The chain combines TRBV27 with TRBJ2-5; a weak D match, TRBD2 (5 bases). Germline-derived CDR1 and CDR2 are MNHEY and SMNVEV (reference sequence). V shed 6 bases and J shed 3 bases, with 11 bases lying between them. This CDR3 region has 13 residues. The DNA for the CDR3 is TGTGCCAGCAGCCGTGGAGGTGAAGAGACCCAGTACTTC. Protein product: CASSRGGEETQYF.

Only one count was recorded for this clone. The gene calls are TRBV27 and TRBJ1-1, with TRBD1 as a possible D gene (6 bases). The V gene's germline CDR1 is MNHEY and CDR2 SMNVEV (reference sequence). The CDR3 consists of 16 residues. The V and J ends lost 4 bases and 1 base respectively, with 16 bases between them. CDR3 sequence (DNA): TGTGCCAGCAGTTCCTATTTGGTGACAGGGAACACTGAAGCTTTCTTT. Encoded protein: CASSSYLVTGNTEAFF.

The gene calls are TRBV2 and TRBJ1-5, with D possibly being TRBD1 (5 bases). Germline V lookup: CDR1 SNHLY, CDR2 FYNNEI. V was shortened by 6 bases and J by 1 base, with 7 bases between the two germline ends. The CDR3 length is 13 residues. CDR3 protein: CASSRTSNQPQHF. In DNA, the CDR3 is TGTGCCAGCAGCAGGACAAGCAATCAGCCCCAGCATTTT.

The gene calls are TRBV2 and TRBJ2-2, with a possible D match to TRBD1 (8 bases). The CDR3 has 13 residues. Trimming removed 10 bases at V and 7 bases at J, with 16 bases between. Germline-derived CDR1 and CDR2 are SNHLY and FYNNEI. The CDR3 region has the DNA TGTGCCACCGGAACAGGGGGGGGCGGGGAGCTGTTTTTT. Translating gives CATGTGGGGELFF.

J is TRBJ1-2 and V is TRBV18; 8 bases are a match to TRBD1. CDR3 size: 18 residues. Germline values: CDR1 KGHSH, CDR2 LQKENI. Unmatched junction bases numbered 19, after V lost 3 bases and J lost 7 bases. CDR3 DNA sequence: TGTGCCAGCTCACCCCCGCCCACTACCCAGGGGGCGGGTAGTGGCTACACCTTC. Translated: CASSPPPTTQGAGSGYTF. Combining the CDR3 with reference TRBV18 and TRBJ1-2 gives the whole variable domain NAGVMQNPRHLVRRRGQEARLRCSPMKGHSHVYWYRQLPEEGLKFMVYLQKENIIDESGMPKERFSAEFPKEGPSILRIQQVVRGDSAAYFCASSPPPTTQGAGSGYTFGSGTRLTVV.

This clone has just one count. This chain joins TRBV5-1 and TRBJ2-1; 12 bases agree with TRBD2. V lost 4 bases, J lost 3 bases, and 2 bases stayed unmatched. The CDR3 is 15 amino acids. Germline CDR1 is SGHRS and CDR2 is YFSETQ. This CDR3 is CASSRTSGNYNEQFF. CDR3 sequence (DNA): TGCGCCAGCAGCCGGACTAGCGGGAACTACAATGAGCAGTTCTTC.

The rearrangement links TRBV5-4 to TRBJ2-1; 10 bases match TRBD2. Germline V gene data show CDR1 as SGHNT and CDR2 as YYREEE (reference sequence). Losses at the gene ends were 0 bases for V and 8 bases for J; bases not matched to a gene: 5. The length of the CDR3 is 15 residues. The CDR3 loop reads CASSLAASGRDEQFF. DNA of the CDR3: TGTGCCAGCAGCTTGGCGGCTAGCGGGAGAGATGAGCAGTTCTTC. Variable domain in full (rest from reference TRBV5-4 and TRBJ2-1): ETGVTQSPTHLIKTRGQQVTLRCSSQSGHNTVSWYQQALGQGPQFIFQYYREEENGRGNFPPRFSGLQFPNYSSELNVNALELDDSALYLCASSLAASGRDEQFFGPGTRLTVL.

This sequence joins TRBV7-9 and TRBJ1-1, with D maybe TRBD1 (5 bases). V lost 3 bases, J lost 7 bases, and 9 bases lay in between. The length of the CDR3 is 12 residues. The germline V gene has CDR1 SEHNR and CDR2 FQNEAQ (reference sequence). DNA of the CDR3: TGTGCCAGCAGCTTTACAGGAAATGAAGCTTTCTTT. The encoded protein is CASSFTGNEAFF. The whole variable domain, filled in from reference TRBV7-9 and TRBJ1-1, reads DTGVSQNPRHKITKRGQNVTFRCDPISEHNRLYWYRQTLGQGPEFLTYFQNEAQLEKSRLLSDRFSAERPKGSFSTLEIQRTEQGDSAMYLCASSFTGNEAFFGQGTRLTVV.

This clone was observed a handful of times. The chain employs TRBV6-6 and TRBJ1-4; TRBD1 matches at 9 bases. Germline lookup yields CDR1 MNHNY and CDR2 SVGAGI (reference sequence). Trimming cost V 2 bases and J 7 bases; bases outside gene matches: 8. CDR3 length: 16 amino acids. Here the CDR3 reads CASSYPPGTGSEKLFF. In nucleotides, the CDR3 is TGTGCCAGCAGTTACCCGCCCGGGACAGGGTCTGAAAAACTGTTTTTT.

V and J are TRBV11-2 and TRBJ2-5, with TRBD2 matching 9 bases. V lost 2 bases and J lost 6; bases outside the gene matches: 7. The CDR3 has 15 amino acids. From germline, CDR1 is SGHAT and CDR2 FQNNGV. In DNA form, the CDR3 reads TGTGCCAGCAGCTTAACGGCTAGCGGGGCGCAGACCCAGTACTTC. This encodes CASSLTASGAQTQYF.

The chain carries TRBV7-8 and TRBJ2-4; 11 nucleotides match TRBD2. CDR3 length equals 19 residues. J gave up 3 bases and V 5 bases, and 15 bases lay outside the gene matches. Germline V gene sequence: CDR1 SGHVS, CDR2 FQNEAQ. CDR3 coding DNA: TGTGCCAGCAGCCCCGGGGTACTAGCGGGAGTGCTAAGCAAAAACATTCAGTACTTC. The encoded protein is CASSPGVLAGVLSKNIQYF.

J is TRBJ2-5 and V is TRBV7-2; the D gene is possibly TRBD2 (6 bases). V lost 3 bases and J lost 9, with 11 bases in between. Germline CDR1 reads SGHTA; CDR2 reads FQGNSA. The CDR3 loop spans 12 amino acids. The CDR3 region is CASSLGGWAQYF. The CDR3, as DNA: TGTGCCAGCAGCTTGGGGGGATGGGCCCAGTACTTC.

The chain has TRBV6-6 and TRBJ1-1, with no clear D. The V and J ends lost 4 bases and 1 base respectively, with 10 bases between them. The V gene's germline CDR1 is MNHNY and CDR2 SVGAGI (reference sequence). The CDR3 extends over 14 amino acids. In DNA form, the CDR3 reads TGTGCCAGCAGTTGGGCCGAGGGGAACACTGAAGCTTTCTTT. This sequence encodes CASSWAEGNTEAFF.

The gene calls are TRBV7-2 and TRBJ2-1, with TRBD2 matching over 8 bases. The germline CDR1 and CDR2 sequences are SGHTA and FQGNSA. The CDR3 loop spans 16 amino acids. Germline trimming cut 7 bases from V and 2 bases from J; bases unmatched to any gene: 10. The DNA of the CDR3 is TGTGCCAGCACGGGAGGGTTTGAGAGGACCTACAATGAGCAGTTCTTC. Translated: CASTGGFERTYNEQFF.

The J gene is TRBJ2-3, the V gene TRBV9; D gene uncertain. The V gene lost 3 bases and the J gene lost 0 bases, with 14 bases spanning the gap. The CDR3 totals 16 residues. Germline V gives CDR1 SGDLS, CDR2 YYNGEE. The CDR3 reads CASSAPTLTSTDTQYF. CDR3 nucleotides: TGTGCCAGCAGCGCCCCTACTTTGACTAGCACAGATACGCAGTATTTT.

The chain uses TRBV5-1 and TRBJ2-5; D is perhaps TRBD2 (7 bases). Germline V gene data show CDR1 as SGHRS and CDR2 as YFSETQ. This CDR3 region has 17 residues. The V end was cut by 4 bases, the J end by 2 bases, with 21 bases between. CDR3 residues: CASSPGGGHIVQETQYF. CDR3 in DNA: TGCGCCAGCAGCCCTGGGGGGGGCCATATCGTACAAGAGACCCAGTACTTC. The whole variable domain, filled in from reference TRBV5-1 and TRBJ2-5, reads KAGVTQTPRYLIKTRGQQVTLSCSPISGHRSVSWYQQTPGQGLQFLFEYFSETQRNKGNFPGRFSGRQFSNSRSEMNVSTLELGDSALYLCASSPGGGHIVQETQYFGPGTRLLVL.

The V and J genes are TRBV5-1 and TRBJ1-5; D is unresolved. Trimming removed 0 bases at V and 7 bases at J, with 14 bases between. The CDR3 consists of 15 residues. Germline-derived CDR1 and CDR2 are SGHRS and YFSETQ. The CDR3 region is CASSLVGSPGQPQHF. The CDR3 coding sequence is TGCGCCAGCAGCTTGGTCGGATCTCCGGGGCAGCCCCAGCATTTT.

The CDR3 spells CASSRRDRGYNEQFF. DNA for the CDR3: TGTGCCAGCAGCCGCCGGGACAGAGGATACAATGAGCAGTTCTTC. J is TRBJ2-1 and V is TRBV4-2, with 7 nucleotides matching TRBD1. Germline CDR1 and CDR2: LGHNA and YNFKEQ. This CDR3 has 15 amino acids. V was pared by 4 bases and J by 4 bases, with 7 bases of the junction left unmatched.

The chain is built from TRBV4-2 and TRBJ2-7; D may be TRBD2 (6 bases). This CDR3 is 16 amino acids long. The V gene lost 0 bases and the J gene lost 0 bases, with 12 bases spanning the gap. The germline CDR1 and CDR2 sequences are LGHNA and YNFKEQ. Written as DNA, the CDR3 is TGTGCCAGCAGCCAAGATGGATTAGCGGCCTCCTACGAGCAGTACTTC. Amino acids: CASSQDGLAASYEQYF.

V and J are TRBV4-3 and TRBJ2-5, with D possibly TRBD2 on 6 matching bases. Trimming took 0 bases from V and 6 from J, leaving 8 bases between them. Germline values: CDR1 LGHNA, CDR2 YSLEER. The CDR3 extends over 13 amino acids. The CDR3 spells CASSQDGGKTQYF. CDR3 in DNA: TGCGCCAGCAGCCAAGATGGGGGGAAGACCCAGTACTTC.